This TCR beta chain was identified in a study of preoperative IRX-2 immunotherapy in early breast cancer. Germline assignment: CDR1 LNHNV and CDR2 YYDKDF (reference sequence). The CDR3 covers 16 residues. V gave up 1 base and J gave up 2 bases; unmatched junction bases: 3. Some clones are missing from TCRdb's copy, which holds only in-frame ones; the method was immunoSEQ multiplex PCR. The sample lists some 32,000 clones; roughly four fifths were seen once. The treatment here: preoperative locoregional IRX-2 cytokine immunotherapy. Patients received preoperative, locoregional IRX-2 cytokine immunotherapy in a phase Ib study.

The genes are TRBV15 and TRBJ2-2, with 8 bases that match TRBD2. The TCR was taken from a human donor with breast cancer. The sample here was lymph node tissue, taken from a patient treated with IRX-2 immunotherapy. The CDR3 here is CATSRVAGLNTGELFF. The CDR3 coding sequence is TGTGCCACCAGCAGAGTAGCGGGACTTAACACCGGGGAGCTGTTTTTT.